This note documents a single T cell receptor (beta chain) sequence. Germline values: CDR1 LNHDA, CDR2 SQIVND (reference sequence). The CDR3 loop spans 16 amino acids. V was clipped by 5 bases and J by 4 bases; unmatched bases: 8. This sample is drawn from a study of blood T cell repertoires in COVID-19. In the study overall: Acute and convalescent COVID-19 specimens originated in the United States, Italy and Spain.

Source study methods: Researchers report that nucleated cell counts were estimated from reference gene primer amplification. The table came from immunoSEQ multiplex PCR; TCRdb's copy has only in-frame clones and leaves some out. V and J calls and clone size follow that table, whereas D and trimming were derived from the DNA. The table has 110,000 to 150,000 clones, around 88% seen once; the top ten hold under 3%. This sequence originates from a man between 60 and 75 years old with active or convalescent COVID-19. The specimen sequenced was peripheral blood. The J gene is TRBJ2-1, the V gene TRBV19; TRBD1 agrees at 10 bases. In DNA, the CDR3 is TGTGCCAGTAGTGATCCAAGGACAGGGGGTTACAATGAGCAGTTCTTC. Translated: CASSDPRTGGYNEQFF.